Shown below are 12 T cell receptor beta chains from a single sample sequenced in a study of human T cells and chemical hapten exposure (dated by TCRdb to the early 2020s). Library preparation attached unique molecular identifiers to individual cDNA molecules for quantitative, reproducible TCR counting. In TCRdb, the public reads were trimmed at Q25 with fastp and aligned with MiXCR, with productive beta chains retained. Every distinct CDR3 protein forms one entry, paired with its most common genes and DNA. The table for this sample lists over 450 distinct CDR3 sequences; around four fifths of them were counted only once. About a tenth of the sample goes to the ten largest clones. Total RNA was extracted from unfractionated whole blood that had been collected in Tempus Blood RNA tubes. The sequenced sample consisted of whole blood. The receptors here all came from a human donor with alopecia, or a healthy volunteer (not recorded which). Some clones in this sample may be carry-over from other donors' samples. This table probably holds off-target reads from a library built for another chain.

The V call is TRBV11-2, the J call TRBJ2-3; TRBD1 is a possible D gene (6 bases). This CDR3 has 17 amino acids. Germline CDR1 SGHAT, CDR2 FQNNGV. V lost 1 base, J lost 5 bases, and 19 bases lay in between. The CDR3 reads CASSLVIGQRGGDTQYF. As DNA, the CDR3 is TGTGCCAGCAGCTTAGTCATAGGACAGAGAGGTGGAGATACGCAGTATTTT.

The chain links TRBV5-1 to TRBJ2-5; 12 bases are a match to TRBD1. The V and J ends lost 0 bases and 4 bases, in that order; junction bases with no gene match: 4. The germline V gene has CDR1 SGHRS and CDR2 YFSETQ. The CDR3 runs to 16 residues. CDR3 amino acids: CASSLGGTGGGETQYF. DNA of the CDR3: TGCGCCAGCAGCTTGGGGGGGACAGGGGGCGGAGAGACCCAGTACTTC.

The chain uses TRBV6-1 and TRBJ2-1; 7 bases are shared with TRBD1. Germline V gene sequence: CDR1 MNHNS, CDR2 SASEGT. The V segment lost 1 base and the J segment 4 bases; nucleotides outside the gene matches: 4. The CDR3 is made up of 15 amino acids. This chain's CDR3 is CASSEGTGVYNEQFF. The CDR3 DNA reads TGTGCCAGCAGTGAAGGGACAGGAGTATACAATGAGCAGTTCTTC.

V gene TRBV29-1 combines with J gene TRBJ2-7, with TRBD2 matching 14 bases. CDR3 length: 16 amino acids. Germline V gene data show CDR1 as SQVTM and CDR2 as ANQGSEA. Unmatched junction bases numbered 10, after V lost 4 bases and J lost 5 bases. This CDR3 is CSVGDRLAGGVNEQYF. In nucleotides, the CDR3 is TGCAGCGTTGGGGATCGACTAGCGGGAGGGGTGAACGAGCAGTACTTC.

This clonotype was counted a few times. The gene calls are TRBV7-9 and TRBJ2-7, with D hard to call. The V gene's germline CDR1 is SEHNR and CDR2 FQNEAQ (reference sequence). The CDR3 runs 12 residues. Trimming cost V 6 bases and J 0 bases, with 6 bases left between them. The CDR3 coding sequence is TGTGCCAGCAGTCGGAGCTCCTACGAGCAGTACTTC. This sequence encodes CASSRSSYEQYF.

V gene TRBV4-2 combines with J gene TRBJ2-5; D may be TRBD1 (6 bases). The CDR3 extends over 15 amino acids. Germline CDR1 LGHNA, CDR2 YNFKEQ. The ends were cut back, 1 base at V and 5 bases at J, with 14 bases in the middle. DNA of the CDR3: TGTGCCAGCAGCCAAGTGGGGGCCGGGCAGGAGACCCAGTACTTC. Translation: CASSQVGAGQETQYF.

The J gene is TRBJ1-1, the V gene TRBV20-1, with 10 positions matching TRBD1. The CDR3 contains 18 residues. In germline, CDR1 is DFQATT, CDR2 SNEGSKA (reference sequence). Trimming removed 5 bases from V and 7 bases from J; junction bases left unmatched: 22. The CDR3 nucleotides are TGCAGTGCTCAGCCAATCGGACCAAGGACAGGGGGTTTTAGTGAAGCTTTCTTT. This codes for CSAQPIGPRTGGFSEAFF.

V is TRBV12-3 or TRBV12-4 and J is TRBJ2-5, with no clear D. The V gene lost 3 bases and the J gene lost 1 base, with 9 bases spanning the gap. This CDR3 has 14 residues. The CDR3 is CASSFGQTQETQYF. The CDR3 DNA is TGTGCCAGCAGTTTCGGGCAGACCCAAGAGACCCAGTACTTC.

The chain recombines TRBV20-1 with TRBJ1-1; D is uncertain. Germline CDR1 and CDR2: DFQATT and SNEGSKA (reference sequence). CDR3 length equals 17 residues. CDR3 in DNA: TGCAGCCCTAAAGGGTCAGGTCCCGTTTTGAAGAACACTGAAGCTTTCTTT. It specifies CSPKGSGPVLKNTEAFF.

The V gene is TRBV12-3 or TRBV12-4, the J gene TRBJ2-7; D remains unclear. V lost 5 bases to trimming and J lost 3 bases, with 8 bases between them. This CDR3 comprises 12 residues. CDR3: CASSGYDYEQYF. In DNA form, the CDR3 reads TGTGCCAGCAGTGGGTATGACTACGAGCAGTACTTC.

The chain couples TRBV9 to TRBJ2-5; D may be TRBD2 (6 bases). Germline CDR1 is SGDLS and CDR2 is YYNGEE. V was trimmed by 0 bases and J by 1 base, leaving 13 bases between them. The CDR3 runs to 16 residues. CDR3 nucleotides: TGTGCCAGCAGCGTAGATGGAGGGGCCGTCCAAGAGACCCAGTACTTC. It specifies CASSVDGGAVQETQYF.

V gene TRBV11-2 combines with J gene TRBJ2-1; 9 bases match TRBD2. The J segment lost 9 bases and the V segment lost 1 base, leaving 7 bases of the junction unmatched. The CDR3 extends over 15 amino acids. From germline, CDR1 is SGHAT and CDR2 FQNNGV. The CDR3 protein is CASSLAPGLAFEQFF. The CDR3 coding sequence is TGTGCCAGCAGCTTAGCACCGGGACTAGCTTTTGAGCAGTTCTTC.